Following are 24 T cell receptor beta chains from one sample sequenced in a study of shared clonotypes between healthy human individuals. Selected positively for CCR7 and CD45RO-negative, naive CD8 cells excluded terminally differentiated effector memory CD45RA+ cells. Assay used: immunoSEQ multiplex PCR; TCRdb lists only in-frame clones, some missing. Among hundreds of thousands of clones listed, about 95% were seen once. What was sequenced was naive CD8+ T cells sorted from blood. The receptors come from a woman in her twenties or thirties in good health.

The chain links TRBV21-1 to TRBJ2-2; the DNA was not used to check the table's D call, TRBD2. TRBV21-1 is described as a pseudogene. This CDR3 contains 16 residues. In DNA, the CDR3 is TGTGCCTTCCAGGGGCGGCTAGCGGGAGGGTCCGGGGAGCTGTTTTTT. Its translation is CAFQGRLAGGSGELFF.

This clone was seen once. The chain uses TRBV5-8 and TRBJ2-2; TRBD1 matches at 10 bases. The V gene end was trimmed by 9 bases and the J gene end by 3 bases; junction bases not matched to a gene: 11. The germline V gene has CDR1 SGHTS and CDR2 YDEGEE. CDR3 length: 16 residues. The chain's CDR3 is CATKGGTGDHTGELFF. The CDR3 coding sequence is TGTGCCACAAAGGGGGGGACAGGGGATCACACCGGGGAGCTGTTTTTT. Based on the CDR3 plus reference TRBV5-8 and TRBJ2-2, the full variable domain is EAGVTQSPTHLIKTRGQQATLRCSPISGHTSVYWYQQALGLGLQFLLWYDEGEERNRGNFPPRFSGRQFPNYSSELNVNALELEDSALYLCATKGGTGDHTGELFFGEGSRLTVL.

The chain couples TRBV7-2 to TRBJ1-1; tentative D call: TRBD1 (5 bases). Germline loops: CDR1 SGHTA, CDR2 FQGNSA. Trimming shortened V by 5 bases and J by 7 bases, and 17 bases separated the two germline ends. This CDR3 comprises 14 residues. The CDR3 nucleotides are TGTGCCAGCAGCCCTTATGGGGGGGTAAATGAAGCTTTCTTT. This encodes CASSPYGGVNEAFF.

In its sample, this clone was seen once. The rearrangement uses TRBV11-2 and TRBJ2-7; D gene ambiguous. CDR3 length: 14 residues. Germline loops: CDR1 SGHAT, CDR2 FQNNGV. Trimming removed 1 base at V and 3 bases at J, with 10 bases between. CDR3 loop: CASSLVLASYEQYF. The CDR3 region has the DNA TGTGCCAGCAGCTTAGTTTTGGCTAGCTACGAGCAGTACTTC. The full variable domain, in which reference TRBV11-2 and TRBJ2-7 provide the parts outside the CDR3, is EAGVAQSPRYKIIEKRQSVAFWCNPISGHATLYWYQQILGQGPKLLIQFQNNGVVDDSQLPKDRFSAERLKGVDSTLKIQPAKLEDSAVYLCASSLVLASYEQYFGPGTRLTVT.

The chain uses TRBV9 and TRBJ2-3, with D unresolved. CDR1 is SGDLS, CDR2 YYNGEE, per germline. The ends were cut back, 3 bases at V and 0 bases at J, with 11 bases in the middle. The CDR3 contains 15 residues. Here the CDR3 reads CASSDRTGSTDTQYF. In nucleotides, the CDR3 is TGTGCCAGCAGCGACCGTACCGGTAGCACAGATACGCAGTATTTT.

In its sample, this clone was seen a few times. V gene TRBV7-9 combines with J gene TRBJ2-2, with D possibly being TRBD2 (6 bases). Germline V gene sequence: CDR1 SEHNR, CDR2 FQNEAQ (reference sequence). The CDR3 runs 13 residues. The CDR3 sequence: CAPGLPRPGELFF. The CDR3 DNA sequence: TGTGCTCCGGGACTCCCTCGTCCCGGGGAGCTGTTTTTT.

The genes are TRBV4-1 and TRBJ2-2, with 14 bases matching TRBD2. The CDR3 spans 18 residues. CDR1 is MGHRA, CDR2 YSYEKL, per germline. V lost 3 bases and J lost 0; bases outside the gene matches: 3. Written as DNA, the CDR3 is TGCGCCAGCAGCCAGGGACTAGCGGGGGTCGCGAACACCGGGGAGCTGTTTTTT. It encodes CASSQGLAGVANTGELFF.

The rearrangement links TRBV19 to TRBJ1-1, with 10 positions matching TRBD1. The CDR3 consists of 15 residues. Germline CDR1 LNHDA, CDR2 SQIVND (reference sequence). Unmatched junction bases numbered 5, after V lost 5 bases and J lost 2 bases. Written as DNA, the CDR3 is TGTGCCAGTAGTCCCGGGACAGGGGCCAACACTGAAGCTTTCTTT. This gives the protein CASSPGTGANTEAFF. Full variable domain (rest looked up from reference TRBV19 and TRBJ1-1): DGGITQSPKYLFRKEGQNVTLSCEQNLNHDAMYWYRQDPGQGLRLIYYSQIVNDFQKGDIAEGYSVSREKKESFPLTVTSAQKNPTAFYLCASSPGTGANTEAFFGQGTRLTVV.

The chain carries TRBV27 and TRBJ1-1; D might be TRBD1 (5 bases). This CDR3 comprises 15 residues. V gave up 6 bases and J gave up 4 bases, with 18 bases separating them. Germline V gene lookup returns CDR1 MNHEY and CDR2 SMNVEV (reference sequence). This CDR3 is CASRGREGPTTEAFF. CDR3 nucleotides: TGTGCCAGCAGGGGCCGGGAGGGACCGACCACTGAAGCTTTCTTT.

The chain joins TRBV28 to TRBJ2-7; the D gene is possibly TRBD2 (5 bases). The V gene's germline CDR1 is MDHEN and CDR2 SYDVKM. The V end was cut by 6 bases, the J end by 1 base, with 13 bases between. The CDR3 spans 14 residues. Here the CDR3 reads CASRSLDYSYEQYF. As DNA, the CDR3 is TGTGCCAGCAGGTCCCTCGACTATTCCTACGAGCAGTACTTC.

The table lists this clone with a count of one. The genes are TRBV27 and TRBJ2-7; 9 positions agree with TRBD1. The CDR3 runs to 14 residues. V was pared by 5 bases and J by 5 bases, with 7 bases of the junction left unmatched. Germline CDR1 is MNHEY and CDR2 is SMNVEV (reference sequence). The CDR3 loop is CASSDRGEFDEQYF. The CDR3 nucleotides are TGTGCCAGCAGTGACAGGGGGGAATTTGACGAGCAGTACTTC.

The V gene is TRBV13, the J gene TRBJ2-7; D possibly corresponds to TRBD2 (5 bases). The CDR3 sequence is 14 residues long. The germline V gene has CDR1 PRHDT and CDR2 FYEKMQ (reference sequence). Trimming cost V 5 bases and J 3 bases, with 14 bases left between them. CDR3 DNA sequence: TGTGCCAGCAGCACCCGGGAAGGGAACTACGAGCAGTACTTC. Translating it yields CASSTREGNYEQYF.

The chain employs TRBV30 and TRBJ1-6, with a tentative D call TRBD1 (5 bases). Trimming cost V 3 bases and J 6 bases, with 9 bases left between them. The CDR3 runs 13 residues. CDR1 is GTSNPN, CDR2 SVGIG, per germline (reference sequence). The CDR3 spells CAWRAGSNSPLHF. The CDR3 DNA sequence: TGTGCCTGGAGAGCAGGGAGTAATTCACCCCTCCACTTT. Supplemented by reference TRBV30 and TRBJ1-6, the full variable domain reads SQTIHQWPATLVQPVGSPLSLECTVEGTSNPNLYWYRQAAGRGLQLLFYSVGIGQISSEVPQNLSASRPQDRQFILSSKKLLLSDSGFYLCAWRAGSNSPLHFGNGTRLTVT.

The V call is TRBV28, the J call TRBJ2-1, with D possibly matching TRBD2 (6 bases). The CDR3 has 14 residues. Germline CDR1 reads MDHEN; CDR2 reads SYDVKM. V was shortened by 3 bases and J by 7 bases, with 13 bases between the two germline ends. In nucleotides, the CDR3 is TGTGCCAGCAGTTTTGACCGTGGAGGGAATGAGCAGTTCTTC. Its translation: CASSFDRGGNEQFF.

V is TRBV28 and J is TRBJ2-7; TRBD2 matches 9 bases. The CDR3 is made up of 17 amino acids. The trim removed 3 bases at V and 2 bases at J, leaving 11 bases unmatched. Germline CDR1 is MDHEN and CDR2 is SYDVKM. In nucleotides, the CDR3 is TGTGCCAGCAGTTTGTCACTTGGGCTAGCGGGGACCTACGAGCAGTACTTC. Its protein product is CASSLSLGLAGTYEQYF.

The table lists this clone with a few counts. The rearrangement joins TRBV20-1 to TRBJ1-2; no reliable D call. Germline V gives CDR1 DFQATT, CDR2 SNEGSKA (reference sequence). Trimming left V 6 bases short and J 3 bases short, with 8 bases between. The CDR3 sequence is 11 residues long. The CDR3 loop is CSAGKDYGYTF. In DNA, the CDR3 is TGCAGTGCCGGGAAGGACTATGGCTACACCTTC.

The chain is built from TRBV6-1 and TRBJ1-5, with D possibly being TRBD1 (5 bases). The CDR3 has 16 amino acids. V gave up 0 bases and J gave up 7 bases, with 16 bases separating them. Germline lookup yields CDR1 MNHNS and CDR2 SASEGT. The CDR3 nucleotides read TGTGCCAGCAGTGAAGCGGGACGGGGGGTCTTCCAGCCCCAGCATTTT. As protein: CASSEAGRGVFQPQHF.

V and J are TRBV7-9 and TRBJ2-2; TRBD2 matches 16 bases. J gave up 6 bases and V 4 bases, and 11 bases lay outside the gene matches. The CDR3 sequence is 19 residues long. From germline, CDR1 is SEHNR and CDR2 FQNEAQ (reference sequence). The CDR3 loop reads CASSSDSGTSGRVAGELFF. The CDR3 DNA follows: TGTGCCAGCAGCTCAGACTCGGGGACTAGCGGGAGGGTGGCCGGGGAGCTGTTTTTT.

As concerns this clone: The sample carries other DNA sequences with the same CDR3. This rearrangement joins TRBV28 to TRBJ2-5; D is undetermined. The J call may be in error: the DNA end matches TRBJ2-7 better. This CDR3 contains 14 residues. Germline V gene data show CDR1 as MDHEN and CDR2 as SYDVKM. The chain's CDR3 is CASSLTGSSYEQYF. DNA of the CDR3: TGTGCCAGCAGCCTTACGGGTAGCTCCTACGAGCAGTACTTC.

This chain links TRBV7-2 with TRBJ2-7; TRBD2 aligns across 8 bases. Per the germline V gene, CDR1 is SGHTA and CDR2 is FQGNSA. The CDR3 covers 14 residues. Losses at the gene ends were 5 bases for V and 4 bases for J; bases not matched to a gene: 7. The CDR3 reads CASSLGIAGYEQYF. CDR3 DNA sequence: TGTGCCAGCAGCCTGGGGATAGCGGGATACGAGCAGTACTTC. Supplemented by reference TRBV7-2 and TRBJ2-7, the full variable domain reads GAGVSQSPSNKVTEKGKDVELRCDPISGHTALYWYRQSLGQGLEFLIYFQGNSAPDKSGLPSDRFSAERTGGSVSTLTIQRTQQEDSAVYLCASSLGIAGYEQYFGPGTRLTVT.

The chain joins TRBV19 to TRBJ1-5; D is uncertain. The CDR3 is 15 residues long. V lost 3 bases and J 0 bases, leaving 9 bases between the germline ends. The germline V gene encodes CDR1 LNHDA and CDR2 SQIVND (reference sequence). The DNA of the CDR3 is TGTGCCAGTAGTATCTACGGGATTAGCAATCAGCCCCAGCATTTT. Its translation: CASSIYGISNQPQHF. The entire variable domain, with the rest obtained from reference TRBV19 and TRBJ1-5, is as follows: DGGITQSPKYLFRKEGQNVTLSCEQNLNHDAMYWYRQDPGQGLRLIYYSQIVNDFQKGDIAEGYSVSREKKESFPLTVTSAQKNPTAFYLCASSIYGISNQPQHFGDGTRLSIL.

This sequence joins TRBV28 and TRBJ1-2; D perhaps matches TRBD1 (6 bases). Germline CDR1 reads MDHEN; CDR2 reads SYDVKM. The CDR3 consists of 16 residues. Trimming removed 5 bases at V and 4 bases at J, with 20 bases between. The CDR3 loop reads CASSPTSPLGGYGYTF. The CDR3 DNA reads as TGTGCCAGCAGTCCAACATCCCCTCTAGGGGGCTATGGCTACACCTTC.

Points on this clone: At the DNA level, this CDR3 is encoded by other sequences in the same sample as well. The chain has TRBV5-5 and TRBJ1-2; 10 bases match TRBD1. The CDR3 sequence is 14 residues long. The trim removed 3 bases at V and 6 bases at J, leaving 5 bases unmatched. Per the germline V gene, CDR1 is SGHKS and CDR2 is YYEKEE (reference sequence). The CDR3, as DNA: TGTGCCAGCAGCTCACCTGGACAGGGGGATGGCTACACCTTC. Translation: CASSSPGQGDGYTF.

The V gene is TRBV6-5, the J gene TRBJ1-1; TRBD1 is a possible D gene (5 bases). V was shortened by 2 bases and J by 5 bases, with 12 bases between the two germline ends. The CDR3 length is 14 residues. Germline CDR1 is MNHEY and CDR2 is SVGAGI. The CDR3 spells CASSYGAPETEAFF. As DNA, the CDR3 is TGTGCCAGCAGTTACGGGGCGCCGGAGACTGAAGCTTTCTTT.